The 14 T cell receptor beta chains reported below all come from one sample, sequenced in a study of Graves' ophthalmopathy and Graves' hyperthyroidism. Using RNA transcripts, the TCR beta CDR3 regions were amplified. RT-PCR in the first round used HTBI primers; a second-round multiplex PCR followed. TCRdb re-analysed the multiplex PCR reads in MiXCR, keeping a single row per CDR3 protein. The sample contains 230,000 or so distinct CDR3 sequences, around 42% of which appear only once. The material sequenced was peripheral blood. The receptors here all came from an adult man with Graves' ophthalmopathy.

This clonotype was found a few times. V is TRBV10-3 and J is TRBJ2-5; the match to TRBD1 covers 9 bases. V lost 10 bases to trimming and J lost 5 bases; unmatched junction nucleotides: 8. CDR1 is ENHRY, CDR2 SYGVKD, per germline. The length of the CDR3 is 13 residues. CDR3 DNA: TGTGCCAGCGGACAGGGGATTGGGGAGACCCAGTACTTC. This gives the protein CASGQGIGETQYF.

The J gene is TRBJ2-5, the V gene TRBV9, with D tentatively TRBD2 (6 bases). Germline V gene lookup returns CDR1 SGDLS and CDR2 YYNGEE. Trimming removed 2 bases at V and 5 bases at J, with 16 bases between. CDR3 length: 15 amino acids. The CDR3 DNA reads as TGTGCCAGCAGCGTGGTCTCGGGGGTCGGGGAGACCCAGTACTTC. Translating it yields CASSVVSGVGETQYF.

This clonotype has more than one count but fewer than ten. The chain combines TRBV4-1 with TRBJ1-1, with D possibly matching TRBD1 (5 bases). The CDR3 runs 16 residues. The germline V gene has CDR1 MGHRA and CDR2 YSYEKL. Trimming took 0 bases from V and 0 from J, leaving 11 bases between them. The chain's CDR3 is CASSQDGGGMNTEAFF. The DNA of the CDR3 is TGCGCCAGCAGCCAAGATGGCGGGGGGATGAACACTGAAGCTTTCTTT.

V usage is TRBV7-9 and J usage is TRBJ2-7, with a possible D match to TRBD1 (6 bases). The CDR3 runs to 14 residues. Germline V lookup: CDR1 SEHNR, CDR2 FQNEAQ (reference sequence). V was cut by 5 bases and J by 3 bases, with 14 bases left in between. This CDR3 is CASSPQGPYYEQYF. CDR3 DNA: TGTGCCAGCAGCCCACAGGGCCCGTACTACGAGCAGTACTTC.

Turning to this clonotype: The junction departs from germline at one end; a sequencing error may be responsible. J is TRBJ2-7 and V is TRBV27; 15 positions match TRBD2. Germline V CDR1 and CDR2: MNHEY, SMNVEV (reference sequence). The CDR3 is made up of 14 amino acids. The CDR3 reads CPSSWTSGRAGQYF. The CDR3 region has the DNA TGTCCCAGCAGTTGGACTAGCGGGAGGGCCGGGCAGTACTTC.

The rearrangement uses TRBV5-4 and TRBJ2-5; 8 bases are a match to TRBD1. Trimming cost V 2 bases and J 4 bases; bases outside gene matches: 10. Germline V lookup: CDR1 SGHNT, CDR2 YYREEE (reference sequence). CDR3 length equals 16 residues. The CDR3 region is CASSLPGDRGLETQYF. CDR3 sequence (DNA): TGTGCCAGCAGCTTACCCGGAGACAGGGGCCTAGAGACCCAGTACTTC.

CDR3 loop: CASSRTGRNSPLHF. CDR3 coding DNA: TGTGCCAGCTCTCGTACAGGGCGTAATTCACCCCTCCACTTT. The J gene is TRBJ1-6, the V gene TRBV9; possibly TRBD1 for D (6 bases). The V end lost 7 bases, the J end lost 6 bases, and 14 bases lay between the germline ends. CDR3 length: 14 amino acids. The V gene's germline CDR1 is SGDLS and CDR2 YYNGEE.

In DNA form, the CDR3 reads TGTGCCAGCAGACAACTAGGAGGGGAGACCCAGTACTTC. Translating gives CASRQLGGETQYF. This chain uses TRBV12-3 or TRBV12-4 with TRBJ2-5; D perhaps matches TRBD2 (6 bases). Trimming took off 6 bases at V and 5 bases at J, with 13 bases between the two ends. The CDR3 length is 13 residues.

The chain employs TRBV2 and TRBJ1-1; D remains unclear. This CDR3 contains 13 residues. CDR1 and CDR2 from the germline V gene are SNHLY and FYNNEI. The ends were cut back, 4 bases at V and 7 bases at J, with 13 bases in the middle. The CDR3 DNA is TGTGCCAGCAGTGGGCCCGGGAAGGTTGAAGCTTTCTTT. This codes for CASSGPGKVEAFF.

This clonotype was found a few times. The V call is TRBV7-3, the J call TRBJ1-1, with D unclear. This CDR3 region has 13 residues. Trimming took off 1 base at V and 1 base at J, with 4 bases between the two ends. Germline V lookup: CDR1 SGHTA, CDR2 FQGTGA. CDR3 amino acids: CASSLSKNTEAFF. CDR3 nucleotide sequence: TGTGCCAGCAGCTTAAGTAAGAACACTGAAGCTTTCTTT.

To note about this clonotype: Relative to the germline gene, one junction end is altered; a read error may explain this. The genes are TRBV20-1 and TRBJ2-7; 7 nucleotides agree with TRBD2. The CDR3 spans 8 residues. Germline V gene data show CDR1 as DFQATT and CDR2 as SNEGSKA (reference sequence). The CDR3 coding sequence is TGCAGTGCTAGAGAGCGGGAGTTC. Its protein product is CSAREREF.

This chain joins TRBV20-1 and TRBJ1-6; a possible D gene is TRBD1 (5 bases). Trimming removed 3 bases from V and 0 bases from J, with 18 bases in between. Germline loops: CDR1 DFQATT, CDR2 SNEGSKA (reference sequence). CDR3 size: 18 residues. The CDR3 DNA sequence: TGCAGTGCTAGGGGGCAGGTAGATCGGAGCTCCTATAATTCACCCCTCCACTTT. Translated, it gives CSARGQVDRSSYNSPLHF.

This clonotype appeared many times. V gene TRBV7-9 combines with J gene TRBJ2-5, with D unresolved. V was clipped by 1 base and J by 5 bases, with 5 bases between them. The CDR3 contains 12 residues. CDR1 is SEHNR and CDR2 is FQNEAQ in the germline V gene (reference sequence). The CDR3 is CASSLVGETQYF. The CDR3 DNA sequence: TGTGCCAGCAGCTTAGTCGGGGAGACCCAGTACTTC.

CDR3 DNA sequence: TGTGCCAGCAGCCACGCCAGTGAAGCTTTCTTT. Translation gives CASSHASEAFF. V and J are TRBV3-1 and TRBJ1-1; D remains unclear. V lost 3 bases and J 7 bases, leaving 6 bases between the germline ends. Germline values: CDR1 LGHDT, CDR2 YNNKEL (reference sequence). The CDR3 has 11 amino acids.